The subject of this entry is one TCR beta chain. No cognate antigen has been identified for it. The sample holds no much larger clone one base away, and base qualities are not on file. Using the deep immunoSEQ assay, multiplex PCR amplified TCR CDR3 regions from genomic DNA. Genomic DNA extracted from each cell subset was distributed evenly over all wells of several immunoSEQ 96-well plates, and each plate served as one replicate. For sorted subsets, each replicate PCR was loaded with around 200 ng genomic DNA, equivalent to 30,000 or so T cell genomes. Purified libraries were measured with a Qubit 3.0 fluorometer, size-checked on a Bioanalyzer 2100, and measured again with the KAPA Library Quantification kit. A separate single-read 150-cycle Illumina NextSeq 550 flow cell was used to sequence each immunoSEQ 96-well plate. Under the source paper's analysis protocol: Because the immunoSEQ output held only junctional sequences and lacked quality scores, the filtering could not match the filtering applied to full-length reads. To assign V/J genes and CDR3, sequences were annotated using PyIR, a Python wrapper for IgBLAST v1.9, with IMGT germline references. Reads with weak V/J assignments (E-value above 1e-6), missing CDR3, stop codons, out-of-frame junctions, or ambiguous translated residues were removed. V3J clonotypes were defined by identical inferred V gene, J gene, and CDR3 amino acid sequence. To compute the percentage overlap between repertoires, the number of shared unique clonotypes was divided by the size of the smaller repertoire. RTK rarefaction, the Chao1 estimator, and Recon v2.1 estimates of unobserved clonotypes were used to assess repertoire richness. OLGA was used to compute generation probabilities for all TCRbeta clonotypes that the gDNA method yielded from several donors. The clones in this table, taken by TCRdb from immuneACCESS, are in-frame only. Not every clone is retained; where verified, under half of the shortfall comes from an unresolved V gene, and the cause of the rest is unknown. D and trimming were read from the DNA, whereas the V and J calls and clone size are those reported in that table. A total of about 2 million clones appear in this sample, 85% to 95% of them only once. The ten most abundant clones make up roughly 0.13% of the sample.

The source of the sample is a study of shared clonotypes between healthy human individuals (dated by TCRdb to the early 2020s). Notes on the research overall: Three men and two women, aged 18 to 49 years, made up the cohort. Per donor, three plates each were used for CD4 naive and CD4 memory, two for CD8 naive, and one for CD8 memory. Blood TCR repertoires of about 5 healthy adults were deeply sequenced to estimate repertoire size and the extent of clonotype sharing between individuals. To increase sequencing depth and limit assay-specific biases, different laboratories used diverse techniques to prepare libraries and sequence TCR repertoires. Each donor's leukapheresis produced roughly between about 0.85 and 10 billion PBMCs. Broader findings and caveats from the paper: The genetic and exposure-history diversity represented was limited by the small number of donors. Across four donors, roughly 5% of naive CD4, 3% to 3.5% of naive CD8, about 2.3% of memory CD4, and 0.4% of memory CD8 clonotypes were shared. Even with the large sequencing depth, rarefaction of the sorted-subset datasets indicated that sequencing was incomplete. Naive subsets generally had larger estimated clonotype richness than memory subsets. Compared with non-shared clonotypes, the clonotypes found in all four sorted-subset donors had higher generation probabilities. Pairwise subsampling led to the expectation that sequencing depth would affect the degree of clonotype sharing among donors. Sampling was restricted to blood, and TCR repertoires in tissues likely differ from the TCR repertoires found in blood.

The donors were healthy, HIV-negative adults with no recently reported acute infections or vaccinations. Every donor was a Caucasian adult residing in Nashville, Tennessee, USA. Magnetic negative selection was used to enrich CD4+ T cells, after which naive cells were positively selected on CD45RA and the negative fraction became the memory subset. Blood was obtained by leukapheresis, after which PBMCs were separated by Ficoll-Histopaque density gradient centrifugation and cryopreserved in liquid nitrogen vapor phase. Analytical flow cytometry was used to check the purity and quantity of each magnetically sorted T cell population. Genomic DNA was isolated from every sorted fraction and measured by UV absorbance on a Nanodrop 2000c. The germline V gene encodes CDR1 SGHRS and CDR2 YFSETQ. Trimmed from V: 0 bases; trimmed from J: 1 base; junction bases lacking a gene match: 7. CDR3 length: 16 amino acids, cysteine to phenylalanine. Only the CDR3 portion is preserved as DNA: 48 bases, with reading frame beginning at the first base.

The sequence joins TRBV5-1 to TRBJ2-7, with 7 middle bases fitting TRBD2. The origin of this receptor is a man aged 18 to 35 in good health. The material sequenced was naive CD4+ T cells sorted from blood. Reading the label with the study, this specimen's cell subset or site is: CD45RA+ positively selected. The nucleotides read TGCGCCAGCAGCTTGGGAGCTAGCGGAACTTCCTACGAGCAGTACTTC. Protein translation: CASSLGASGTSYEQYF.